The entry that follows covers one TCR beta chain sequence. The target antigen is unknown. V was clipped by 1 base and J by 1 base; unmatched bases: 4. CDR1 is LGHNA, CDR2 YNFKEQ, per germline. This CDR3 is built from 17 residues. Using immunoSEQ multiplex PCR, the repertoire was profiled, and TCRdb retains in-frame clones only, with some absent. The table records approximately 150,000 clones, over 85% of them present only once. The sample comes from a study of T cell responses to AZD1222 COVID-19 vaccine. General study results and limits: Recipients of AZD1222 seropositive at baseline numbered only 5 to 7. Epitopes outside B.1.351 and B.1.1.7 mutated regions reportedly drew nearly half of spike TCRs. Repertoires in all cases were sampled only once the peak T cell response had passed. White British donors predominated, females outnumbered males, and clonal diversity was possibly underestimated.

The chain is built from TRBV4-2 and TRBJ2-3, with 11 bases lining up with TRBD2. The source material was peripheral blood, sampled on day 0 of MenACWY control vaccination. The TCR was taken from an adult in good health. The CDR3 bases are TGTGCCAGCAGCCAAGTGGTTAGCGGGGGGGGCACAGATACGCAGTATTTT. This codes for CASSQVVSGGGTDTQYF.